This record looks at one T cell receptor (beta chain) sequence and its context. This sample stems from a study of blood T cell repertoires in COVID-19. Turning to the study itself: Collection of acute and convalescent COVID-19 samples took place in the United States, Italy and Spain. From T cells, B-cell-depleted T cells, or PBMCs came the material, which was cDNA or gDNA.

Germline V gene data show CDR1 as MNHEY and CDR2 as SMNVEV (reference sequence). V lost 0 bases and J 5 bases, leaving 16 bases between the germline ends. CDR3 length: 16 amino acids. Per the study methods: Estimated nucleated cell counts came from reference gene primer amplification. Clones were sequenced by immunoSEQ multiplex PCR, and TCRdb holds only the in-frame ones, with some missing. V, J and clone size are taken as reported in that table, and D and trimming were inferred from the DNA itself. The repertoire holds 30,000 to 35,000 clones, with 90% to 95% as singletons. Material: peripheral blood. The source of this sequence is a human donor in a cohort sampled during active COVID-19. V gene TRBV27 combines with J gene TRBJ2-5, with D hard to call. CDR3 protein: CASSLSTVFRQETQYF. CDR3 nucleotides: TGTGCCAGCAGTTTATCCACAGTGTTTCGCCAGGAGACCCAGTACTTC.